This T cell receptor (beta chain) was captured in a study of blood T cell repertoires in COVID-19. Data came from immunoSEQ multiplex PCR; TCRdb stores just in-frame clones and leaves some out. The data show over 130,000 clones, roughly 80% seen once. The CDR3 spans 16 residues. The germline V gene has CDR1 SGHTA and CDR2 FQGTGA. V was clipped by 2 bases and J by 2 bases, with 14 bases between them. The V call is TRBV7-3, the J call TRBJ2-3, with D perhaps matching TRBD2 (7 bases). The sequence was collected from a woman aged 18 to 35 who had been exposed to COVID-19. The sequenced material came from PBMCs or T cells enriched from blood (not recorded which). CDR3 sequence (DNA): TGTGCCAGCAGCTTACGGGGGGCTACCACCACAGATACGCAGTATTTT. This translates into CASSLRGATTTDTQYF.